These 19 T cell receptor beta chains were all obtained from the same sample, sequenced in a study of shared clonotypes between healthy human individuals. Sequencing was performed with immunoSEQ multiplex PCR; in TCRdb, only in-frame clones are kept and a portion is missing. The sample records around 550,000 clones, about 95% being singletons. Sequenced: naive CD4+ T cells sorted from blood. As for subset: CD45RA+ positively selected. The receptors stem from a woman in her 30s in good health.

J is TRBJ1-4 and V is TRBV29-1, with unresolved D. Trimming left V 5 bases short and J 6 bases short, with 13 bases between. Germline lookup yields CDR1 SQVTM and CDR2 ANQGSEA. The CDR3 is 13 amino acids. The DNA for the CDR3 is TGCAGCGTTAGGACTGCCGGTGATGAAAAACTGTTTTTT. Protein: CSVRTAGDEKLFF.

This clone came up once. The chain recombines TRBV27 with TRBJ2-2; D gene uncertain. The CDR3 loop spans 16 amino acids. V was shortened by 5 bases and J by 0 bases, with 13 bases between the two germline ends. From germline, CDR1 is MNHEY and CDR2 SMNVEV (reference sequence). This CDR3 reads CASSPETPANTGELFF. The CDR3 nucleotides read TGTGCCAGCAGTCCCGAGACACCCGCGAACACCGGGGAGCTGTTTTTT.

Written as DNA, the CDR3 is TGTGCCAGCAGCTCCCGCGGGACAGGGGGGGAAAAACTGTTTTTT. Translating it yields CASSSRGTGGEKLFF. The chain combines TRBV7-9 with TRBJ1-4; 11 bases line up with TRBD1. CDR3 length: 15 residues. J gave up 8 bases and V 4 bases, and 6 bases lay outside the gene matches. CDR1 is SEHNR, CDR2 FQNEAQ, per germline (reference sequence).

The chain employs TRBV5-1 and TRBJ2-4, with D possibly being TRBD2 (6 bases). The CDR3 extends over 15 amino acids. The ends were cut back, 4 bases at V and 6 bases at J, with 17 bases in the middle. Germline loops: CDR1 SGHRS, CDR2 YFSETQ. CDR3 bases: TGCGCCAGCAGCCAGATCGGAGGGACCGTAAACATTCAGTACTTC. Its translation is CASSQIGGTVNIQYF.

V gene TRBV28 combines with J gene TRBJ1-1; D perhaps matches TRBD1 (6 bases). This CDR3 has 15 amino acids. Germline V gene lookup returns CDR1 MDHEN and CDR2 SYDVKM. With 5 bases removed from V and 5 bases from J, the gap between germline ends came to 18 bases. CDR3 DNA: TGTGCCAGCAGTCCCCTGGGGGCGCAGGGGACTGAAGCTTTCTTT. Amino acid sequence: CASSPLGAQGTEAFF.

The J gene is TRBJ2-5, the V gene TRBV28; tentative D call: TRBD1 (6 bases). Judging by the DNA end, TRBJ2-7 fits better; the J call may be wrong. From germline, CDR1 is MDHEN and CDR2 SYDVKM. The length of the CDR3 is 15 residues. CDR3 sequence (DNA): TGTGCCAGCAGTTTTTCTCCGGACAGATCCTACGAGCAGTACTTC. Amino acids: CASSFSPDRSYEQYF.

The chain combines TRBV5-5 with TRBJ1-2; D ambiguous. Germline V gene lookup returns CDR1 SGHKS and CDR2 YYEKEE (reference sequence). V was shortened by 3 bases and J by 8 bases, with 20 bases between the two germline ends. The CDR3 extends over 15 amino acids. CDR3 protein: CASSWLLGLDGGYTF. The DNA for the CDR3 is TGTGCCAGCAGCTGGCTACTGGGCCTGGATGGGGGCTACACCTTC.

The CDR3 sequence is CASSEGGAANYGYTF. The CDR3 DNA is TGTGCCAGCAGTGAGGGGGGGGCGGCTAACTATGGCTACACCTTC. The chain uses TRBV25-1 and TRBJ1-2, with D maybe TRBD1 (6 bases). Trimming stripped 3 bases from V and 0 bases from J, with 11 bases between. The CDR3 totals 15 residues. Germline V gene sequence: CDR1 MGHDK, CDR2 SYGVNS.

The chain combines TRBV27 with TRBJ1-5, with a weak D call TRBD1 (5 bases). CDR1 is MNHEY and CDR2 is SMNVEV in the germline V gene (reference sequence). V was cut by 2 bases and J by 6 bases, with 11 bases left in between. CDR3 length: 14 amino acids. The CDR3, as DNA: TGTGCCAGCAGTTTAAGTACAGGCGGTCAGCCCCAGCATTTT. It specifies CASSLSTGGQPQHF.

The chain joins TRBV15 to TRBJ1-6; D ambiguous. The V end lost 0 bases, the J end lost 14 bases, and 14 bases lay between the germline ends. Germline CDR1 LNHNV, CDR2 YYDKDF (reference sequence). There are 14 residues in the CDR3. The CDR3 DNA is TGTGCCACCAGCAGAGAGGGTCCCGTGAAATCCCTCCACTTT. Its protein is CATSREGPVKSLHF.

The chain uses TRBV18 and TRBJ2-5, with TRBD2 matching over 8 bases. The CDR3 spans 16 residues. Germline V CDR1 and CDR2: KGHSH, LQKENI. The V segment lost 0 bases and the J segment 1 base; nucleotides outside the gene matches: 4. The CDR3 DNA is TGTGCCAGCTCACCACCGTCGGGAGGGTCCCAAGAGACCCAGTACTTC. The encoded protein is CASSPPSGGSQETQYF.

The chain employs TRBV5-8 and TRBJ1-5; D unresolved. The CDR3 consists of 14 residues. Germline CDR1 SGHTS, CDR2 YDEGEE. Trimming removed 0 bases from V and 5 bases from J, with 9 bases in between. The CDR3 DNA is TGTGCCAGCAGCTTGGTGGACTGGGATCAGCCCCAGCATTTT. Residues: CASSLVDWDQPQHF.

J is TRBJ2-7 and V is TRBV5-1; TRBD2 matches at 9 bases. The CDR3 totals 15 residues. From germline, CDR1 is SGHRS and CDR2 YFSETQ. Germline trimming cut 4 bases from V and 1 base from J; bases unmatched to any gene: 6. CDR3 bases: TGCGCCAGCAGCCCACGGACTAGCGAATCCTACGAGCAGTACTTC. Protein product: CASSPRTSESYEQYF.

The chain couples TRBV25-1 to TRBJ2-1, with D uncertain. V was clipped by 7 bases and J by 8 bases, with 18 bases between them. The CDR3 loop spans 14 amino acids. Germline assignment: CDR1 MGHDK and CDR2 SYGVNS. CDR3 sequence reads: CASTATSRRHEQFF. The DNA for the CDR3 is TGTGCCAGCACCGCTACGTCGCGGCGCCATGAGCAGTTCTTC.

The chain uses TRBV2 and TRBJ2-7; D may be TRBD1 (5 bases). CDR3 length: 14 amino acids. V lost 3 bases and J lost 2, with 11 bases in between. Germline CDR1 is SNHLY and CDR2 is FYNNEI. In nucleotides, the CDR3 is TGTGCCAGCAGTGAGCGGACATTCCCCTACGAGCAGTACTTC. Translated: CASSERTFPYEQYF.

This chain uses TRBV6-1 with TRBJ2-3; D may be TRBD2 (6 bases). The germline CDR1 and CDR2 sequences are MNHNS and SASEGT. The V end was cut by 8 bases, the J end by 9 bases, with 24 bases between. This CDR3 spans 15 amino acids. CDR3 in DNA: TGTGCCAGCGGGTCCGGGACCGAGATTGGGGGGACGCAGTATTTT. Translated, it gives CASGSGTEIGGTQYF.

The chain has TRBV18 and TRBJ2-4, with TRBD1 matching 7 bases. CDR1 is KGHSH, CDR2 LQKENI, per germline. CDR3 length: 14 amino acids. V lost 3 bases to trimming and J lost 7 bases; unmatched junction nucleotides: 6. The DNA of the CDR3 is TGTGCCAGCTCACCTAGGACAGGTTTCAACATTCAGTACTTC. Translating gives CASSPRTGFNIQYF.

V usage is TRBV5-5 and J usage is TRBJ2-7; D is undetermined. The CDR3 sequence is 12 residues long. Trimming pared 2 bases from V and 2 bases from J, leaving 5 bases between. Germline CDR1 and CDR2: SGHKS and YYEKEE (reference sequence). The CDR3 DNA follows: TGTGCCAGCAGCTTTAATGCCTACGAGCAGTACTTC. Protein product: CASSFNAYEQYF.

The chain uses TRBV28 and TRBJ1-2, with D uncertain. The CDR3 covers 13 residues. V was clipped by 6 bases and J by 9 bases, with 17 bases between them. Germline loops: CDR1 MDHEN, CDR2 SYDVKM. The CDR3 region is CASRPQLATRYTF. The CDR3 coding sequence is TGTGCCAGCAGGCCCCAACTGGCGACGCGCTACACCTTC.